The 19 T cell receptor beta chains listed next were all sequenced from one sample in a study of cytomegalovirus exposure and HLA in healthy donors. The study ran its PCR with 60 Vbeta and 13 Jbeta primers. TCRdb's copy holds only in-frame clones and misses some; the assay was immunoSEQ multiplex PCR. The sample shows over 150,000 clones, over 70% of them seen only once. Sequencing used PBMCs. These receptors all stem from a woman aged 30 to 39 in good health and CMV-seropositive.

The chain is built from TRBV27 and TRBJ1-3, with 7 positions matching TRBD1. V was clipped by 2 bases and J by 4 bases; unmatched bases: 2. The CDR3 is 14 residues long. Germline CDR1 MNHEY, CDR2 SMNVEV (reference sequence). CDR3 region: CASSLTGEGNTIYF. The CDR3 DNA reads TGTGCCAGCAGTTTAACAGGGGAAGGAAACACCATATATTTT.

The rearrangement uses TRBV29-1 and TRBJ1-3; 11 nucleotides align to TRBD1. The CDR3 loop spans 18 amino acids. Germline V gene data show CDR1 as SQVTM and CDR2 as ANQGSEA. V trimming: 6 bases; J trimming: 3 bases; junction bases outside the gene matches: 16. The CDR3 loop reads CSVKGTPGQGEDGNTIYF. The CDR3 DNA follows: TGCAGCGTGAAGGGGACCCCGGGACAGGGGGAGGATGGAAACACCATATATTTT. The whole variable domain, remainder taken from reference TRBV29-1 and TRBJ1-3, is SAVISQKPSRDICQRGTSLTIQCQVDSQVTMMFWYRQQPGQSLTLIATANQGSEATYESGFVIDKFPISRPNLTFSTLTVSNMSPEDSSIYLCSVKGTPGQGEDGNTIYFGEGSWLTVV.

This rearrangement joins TRBV29-1 to TRBJ2-3; 9 nucleotides agree with TRBD2. Per germline, CDR1 SQVTM and CDR2 ANQGSEA. The CDR3 loop spans 12 amino acids. With V trimmed by 7 bases and J by 1 base, 0 bases remained unmatched. This chain's CDR3 is CSGTSGTDTQYF. CDR3 in DNA: TGCAGCGGGACTAGCGGCACAGATACGCAGTATTTT.

This chain links TRBV29-1 with TRBJ2-5; no definite D call. Per germline, CDR1 SQVTM and CDR2 ANQGSEA. The V and J ends lost 3 bases and 1 base respectively, with 9 bases between them. The CDR3 has 13 amino acids. CDR3: CSVESGSQETQYF. In DNA, the CDR3 is TGCAGCGTTGAGTCGGGTAGCCAAGAGACCCAGTACTTC.

The chain combines TRBV7-9 with TRBJ2-7; weak D call: TRBD2 (6 bases). Trimming shortened V by 2 bases and J by 3 bases, and 14 bases separated the two germline ends. The CDR3 has 15 residues. CDR1 and CDR2 (germline): SEHNR, FQNEAQ (reference sequence). The CDR3 sequence: CASSLQSGGVYEQYF. For the CDR3, the DNA is TGTGCCAGCAGCTTACAAAGCGGAGGGGTCTACGAGCAGTACTTC.

This clone was seen more than once but under ten times. The V and J genes are TRBV5-1 and TRBJ1-4, with 7 positions matching TRBD1. Germline assignment: CDR1 SGHRS and CDR2 YFSETQ. CDR3 length: 15 amino acids. Trimming removed 3 bases from V and 4 bases from J; junction bases left unmatched: 6. CDR3 sequence reads: CASSSSQGNNEKLFF. The CDR3 region has the DNA TGCGCCAGCAGCTCGTCACAGGGGAATAATGAAAAACTGTTTTTT.

The DNA of the CDR3 is TGTGCAAGTCGCTTAAAAGAGGCGGCCGGTCAATACGAGCAGTACTTC. Its protein product is CASRLKEAAGQYEQYF. The chain joins TRBV12-2 to TRBJ2-7; TRBD2, the table's D call, was not compared with the DNA. TRBV12-2 is listed as a pseudogene. The CDR3 runs to 16 residues.

The chain employs TRBV28 and TRBJ1-2, with a weak D call TRBD1 (6 bases). CDR1 and CDR2 (germline): MDHEN, SYDVKM. The CDR3 is made up of 16 amino acids. V lost 6 bases, J lost 2 bases, and 19 bases lay in between. In DNA, the CDR3 is TGTGCCAGCAGCTGGCCCCCAAGGGGGGGAAACTATGGCTACACCTTC. Its translation: CASSWPPRGGNYGYTF.

V and J are TRBV11-2 and TRBJ2-5; maybe TRBD2 (6 bases). V lost 0 bases, J lost 9 bases, and 11 bases lay in between. This CDR3 has 13 amino acids. The germline V gene encodes CDR1 SGHAT and CDR2 FQNNGV. The CDR3 reads CASSLERDSPQYF. CDR3 nucleotides: TGTGCCAGCAGCTTAGAGCGGGACTCGCCCCAGTACTTC.

For the CDR3, the DNA is TGTGCCTGGGACGCCAACAGGGCTGACCAGCCCCAGCATTTT. It is translated as CAWDANRADQPQHF. The rearrangement links TRBV30 to TRBJ1-5; TRBD1 might be the D (6 bases). Trimming cost V 5 bases and J 7 bases, with 18 bases left between them. Germline V CDR1 and CDR2: GTSNPN, SVGIG (reference sequence). The CDR3 has 14 amino acids.

The chain uses TRBV7-6 and TRBJ1-3; no definite D call. Trimming removed 1 base at V and 1 base at J, with 14 bases between. Germline values: CDR1 SGHVS, CDR2 FNYEAQ. The length of the CDR3 is 17 residues. The CDR3 DNA is TGTGCCAGCAGCTTAGAAACCCCTAGAGCGTCTGGAAACACCATATATTTT. Translated: CASSLETPRASGNTIYF.

The chain employs TRBV6-5 and TRBJ2-7, with 11 bases aligning to TRBD1. CDR1 is MNHEY and CDR2 is SVGAGI in the germline V gene. Losses at the gene ends were 5 bases for V and 6 bases for J; bases not matched to a gene: 9. The CDR3 extends over 15 amino acids. This CDR3 is CASSRTGTGGGEQYF. CDR3 DNA: TGTGCCAGCAGTCGTACCGGGACAGGGGGTGGCGAGCAGTACTTC.

A few counts support this clone. The V call is TRBV15, the J call TRBJ2-7, with 7 nucleotides matching TRBD2. The CDR3 is 15 residues long. Germline assignment: CDR1 LNHNV and CDR2 YYDKDF (reference sequence). V lost 0 bases to trimming and J lost 6 bases; unmatched junction nucleotides: 8. Here the CDR3 reads CATSRDRGEGIEQYF. The CDR3 nucleotides are TGTGCCACCAGCAGAGATCGGGGGGAGGGGATCGAGCAGTACTTC.

This chain uses TRBV19 with TRBJ2-5; D may be TRBD2 (6 bases). V was clipped by 4 bases and J by 4 bases, with 13 bases between them. Germline lookup yields CDR1 LNHDA and CDR2 SQIVND (reference sequence). This CDR3 has 14 residues. CDR3 nucleotides: TGTGCCAGTAGTAATAGGGAGGTCCGAGAGACCCAGTACTTC. It is translated as CASSNREVRETQYF. Looking up the rest from reference TRBV19 and TRBJ2-5 gives the full variable domain: DGGITQSPKYLFRKEGQNVTLSCEQNLNHDAMYWYRQDPGQGLRLIYYSQIVNDFQKGDIAEGYSVSREKKESFPLTVTSAQKNPTAFYLCASSNREVRETQYFGPGTRLLVL.

The chain uses TRBV19 and TRBJ2-2; the match to TRBD2 covers 14 bases. The CDR3 is made up of 20 amino acids. V lost 9 bases to trimming and J lost 1 base; unmatched junction nucleotides: 16. CDR1 and CDR2 from the germline V gene are LNHDA and SQIVND (reference sequence). In DNA, the CDR3 is TGTGCCAGCTTAGCCCTCCCCCTAGGACTAGCGGGGGGGAACACCGGGGAGCTGTTTTTT. Encoded protein: CASLALPLGLAGGNTGELFF. Complete variable domain (other parts from reference TRBV19 and TRBJ2-2): DGGITQSPKYLFRKEGQNVTLSCEQNLNHDAMYWYRQDPGQGLRLIYYSQIVNDFQKGDIAEGYSVSREKKESFPLTVTSAQKNPTAFYLCASLALPLGLAGGNTGELFFGEGSRLTVL.

This clone came up a few times. The J gene is TRBJ2-7, the V gene TRBV11-2; weak D call: TRBD1 (6 bases). V lost 7 bases to trimming and J lost 1 base, with 17 bases between them. CDR1 and CDR2 from the germline V gene are SGHAT and FQNNGV. The CDR3 extends over 15 amino acids. The chain's CDR3 is CASTGKWTVSYEQYF. The CDR3 DNA follows: TGTGCCAGCACGGGGAAGTGGACAGTTTCCTACGAGCAGTACTTC.

This chain connects TRBV5-4 to TRBJ2-1; D gene unclear. Trimming stripped 0 bases from V and 1 base from J, with 5 bases between. Germline V gives CDR1 SGHNT, CDR2 YYREEE (reference sequence). The CDR3 extends over 14 amino acids. CDR3 protein: CASSLGSSYNEQFF. The CDR3 DNA sequence: TGTGCCAGCAGCTTGGGGAGTTCCTACAATGAGCAGTTCTTC.

The V and J genes are TRBV13 and TRBJ2-7; TRBD1 aligns across 8 bases. Unmatched junction bases numbered 5, after V lost 4 bases and J lost 3 bases. The CDR3 has 14 residues. Germline CDR1 is PRHDT and CDR2 is FYEKMQ (reference sequence). The CDR3 DNA reads as TGTGCCAGCAGCTCGGACAGGGCCTACTACGAGCAGTACTTC. Protein product: CASSSDRAYYEQYF. The whole variable domain, filled in from reference TRBV13 and TRBJ2-7, reads AAGVIQSPRHLIKEKRETATLKCYPIPRHDTVYWYQQGPGQDPQFLISFYEKMQSDKGSIPDRFSAQQFSDYHSELNMSSLELGDSALYFCASSSDRAYYEQYFGPGTRLTVT.

This clone turned up a few times. This chain uses TRBV5-1 with TRBJ1-2; TRBD1 matches at 7 bases. Germline-derived CDR1 and CDR2 are SGHRS and YFSETQ. V lost 4 bases to trimming and J lost 2 bases; unmatched junction nucleotides: 8. This CDR3 has 15 amino acids. For the CDR3, the DNA is TGCGCCAGCAGCCCCGAGACAGGGAGGAACTATGGCTACACCTTC. This codes for CASSPETGRNYGYTF.